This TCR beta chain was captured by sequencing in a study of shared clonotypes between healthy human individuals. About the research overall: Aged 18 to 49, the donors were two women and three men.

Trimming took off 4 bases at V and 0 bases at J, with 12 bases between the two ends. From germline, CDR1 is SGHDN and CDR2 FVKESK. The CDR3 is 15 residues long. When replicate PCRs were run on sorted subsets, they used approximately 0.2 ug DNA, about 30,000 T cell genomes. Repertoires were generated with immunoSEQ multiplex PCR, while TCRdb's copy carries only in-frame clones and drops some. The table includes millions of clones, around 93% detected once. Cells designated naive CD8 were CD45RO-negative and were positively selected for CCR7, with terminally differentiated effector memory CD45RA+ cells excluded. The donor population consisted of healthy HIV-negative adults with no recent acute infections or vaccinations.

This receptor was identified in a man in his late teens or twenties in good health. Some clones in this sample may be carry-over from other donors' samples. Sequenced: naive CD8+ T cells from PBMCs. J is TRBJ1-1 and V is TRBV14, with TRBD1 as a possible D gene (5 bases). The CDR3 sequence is CASSLVRAVNTEAFF. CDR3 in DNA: TGTGCCAGCAGCCTCGTCAGGGCGGTGAACACTGAAGCTTTCTTT.